A single T cell receptor beta chain is shown here with its context. The data belong to a study of blood T cell repertoires in COVID-19. The CDR3 length is 15 residues. Losses at the gene ends were 3 bases for V and 7 bases for J; bases not matched to a gene: 2. Germline assignment: CDR1 SGHRS and CDR2 YFSETQ. Original processing notes: Estimated nucleated cell counts came from reference gene primer amplification. Using immunoSEQ multiplex PCR, the repertoire was profiled, and TCRdb retains in-frame clones only, with some absent. That table is the source of V, J and clone size, and D and trimming were worked out from the DNA. Among 200,000 to 250,000 clones listed, 85% to 90% were seen once.

The chain has TRBV5-1 and TRBJ2-1, with 15 bases matching TRBD2. The sequence came from a woman aged 45-65 years with acute COVID-19. The sequencing input was PBMCs or T cells enriched from blood (not recorded which). For the CDR3, the DNA is TGCGCCAGCAGCTCGGGACTAGCGGGAGGAAATGAGCAGTTCTTC. Amino acid sequence: CASSSGLAGGNEQFF.